These T cell receptor beta chains were read from a single sample in a study of blood T cell repertoires in COVID-19. The repertoire was sequenced with immunoSEQ multiplex PCR; TCRdb's copy has only in-frame clones and lacks some. Among a few hundred thousand clones listed, about 85% were seen once. The sequenced material came from peripheral blood. The source is a woman aged 18 to 35 with acute or convalescent COVID-19. Both conserved end residues are part of each CDR3. The order of the fields is J gene, D gene, clone size, V gene, CDR3 DNA, CDR3 protein. D genes are given only for firm matches. Only some rows state a clone size, as once, few, many or a class for expanded clones.

J: TRBJ1-3
D: NA
size: NA
V: TRBV7-9
DNA: TGTGCCAGCAGCGACGGGGGGGTTTTCCCCTTCGTAGGTTTT
CDR3: CASSDGGVFPFVGF

J: TRBJ1-2
D: TRBD1
size: few
V: TRBV25-1
DNA: TGTGCCAGCAGTGAATCCCGGACAGGAGAGTATGGCTACACCTTC
CDR3: CASSESRTGEYGYTF

J: TRBJ1-4
D: NA
size: NA
V: TRBV6-5
DNA: TGTGCCAGCTCTCAGGGTGATGAAAAACTGTTTTTT
CDR3: CASSQGDEKLFF

J: TRBJ1-1
D: NA
size: NA
V: TRBV6-5
DNA: TGTGCCAGCAGTCCCGGGGGGTACTTTTATAGGTGTGAGTTT
CDR3: CASSPGGYFYRCEF

J: TRBJ1-4
D: NA
size: NA
V: TRBV19
DNA: TGTGCCAGTAATCAGGGATTGGCTAATGAAAAACTGTTTTTT
CDR3: CASNQGLANEKLFF

J: TRBJ2-1
D: TRBD2
size: NA
V: TRBV5-1
DNA: TGCGCCAGCAGCTTGTTAGCGGGACGAACCTACAATGAGCAGTTCTTC
CDR3: CASSLLAGRTYNEQFF

J: TRBJ1-4
D: NA
size: NA
V: TRBV15
DNA: TGTGCCACCAGCAGAGGACAATCTAATGAAAAACTGTTTTTT
CDR3: CATSRGQSNEKLFF

J: TRBJ1-3
D: TRBD1
size: NA
V: TRBV9
DNA: TGTGCCAGCAGCCTCACATCCCGGACAGGAGGAAACACCATATATTTT
CDR3: CASSLTSRTGGNTIYF

J: TRBJ1-5
D: TRBD1
size: NA
V: TRBV18
DNA: TGTGCCAGCTCAGGGGGACAGAACAATCAGCCCCAGCATTTT
CDR3: CASSGGQNNQPQHF

J: TRBJ1-6
D: TRBD1
size: NA
V: TRBV27
DNA: TGTGCCAGCAGCGAGGACAGGGGAGGCTATAATTCACCCCTCCACTTT
CDR3: CASSEDRGGYNSPLHF

J: TRBJ2-7
D: NA
size: NA
V: TRBV27
DNA: TGTGCCAGCAGGTTGGACATTTCCTACGAGCAGTACTTC
CDR3: CASRLDISYEQYF

J: TRBJ2-5
D: TRBD2
size: NA
V: TRBV2
DNA: TGTGCCAGCAGTGAAGCGGGGGGGACCCAAGAGACCCAGTACTTC
CDR3: CASSEAGGTQETQYF

J: TRBJ1-1
D: NA
size: NA
V: TRBV19
DNA: TGTGCCAGTACACTTGGGCACAGCATGAACACTGAAGCTTTCTTT
CDR3: CASTLGHSMNTEAFF

J: TRBJ2-5
D: TRBD2
size: NA
V: TRBV18
DNA: TGTGCCAGCTCACCATCGGCGGGGGGACGGGGGACCCAGTACTTC
CDR3: CASSPSAGGRGTQYF

J: TRBJ1-1
D: NA
size: NA
V: TRBV5-1
DNA: TGCGCCAGCAGCTTGGTTCGGTTTGAGAACACTGAAGCTTTCTTT
CDR3: CASSLVRFENTEAFF

J: TRBJ2-1
D: NA
size: NA
V: TRBV28
DNA: TGTGCCAGCACCTTCCTTGGCACCCACTACAATGAGCAGTTCTTC
CDR3: CASTFLGTHYNEQFF

J: TRBJ2-5
D: TRBD2
size: NA
V: TRBV7-2
DNA: TGTGCCAGCAGCCCCTCCCGCCTAGCGGGAGCGAAGACCCAGTACTTC
CDR3: CASSPSRLAGAKTQYF

J: TRBJ1-2
D: NA
size: few
V: TRBV5-1
DNA: TGCGCCAGCGGACGGCCGGGGGTAGTAGGCTACACCTTC
CDR3: CASGRPGVVGYTF

J: TRBJ2-3
D: NA
size: NA
V: TRBV12-5
DNA: TGTGCTAGTGGTGCCTCAGGTGTAGATACGCAGTATTTT
CDR3: CASGASGVDTQYF

J: TRBJ1-2
D: NA
size: NA
V: TRBV30
DNA: TGTGCCTGGAGTGTCTGGACTAACGATGGCTACACCTTC
CDR3: CAWSVWTNDGYTF

J: TRBJ2-7
D: NA
size: NA
V: TRBV5-6
DNA: TGTGCCAGCACCCCAGAGGAGGGTACCTACGAGCAGTACTTC
CDR3: CASTPEEGTYEQYF

J: TRBJ2-7
D: NA
size: NA
V: TRBV19
DNA: TGTGCCAGTAGTATCGTGGCCCTTAACTACGAGCAGTACTTC
CDR3: CASSIVALNYEQYF

J: TRBJ2-3
D: TRBD2
size: NA
V: TRBV2
DNA: TGTGCCAGCGGGAAGGGAGGGAGCACAGATACGCAGTATTTT
CDR3: CASGKGGSTDTQYF

J: TRBJ1-2
D: NA
size: NA
V: TRBV13
DNA: TGTGCCAGCAGCCCCCGGAAGGGAGGAGGCTACACCTTC
CDR3: CASSPRKGGGYTF